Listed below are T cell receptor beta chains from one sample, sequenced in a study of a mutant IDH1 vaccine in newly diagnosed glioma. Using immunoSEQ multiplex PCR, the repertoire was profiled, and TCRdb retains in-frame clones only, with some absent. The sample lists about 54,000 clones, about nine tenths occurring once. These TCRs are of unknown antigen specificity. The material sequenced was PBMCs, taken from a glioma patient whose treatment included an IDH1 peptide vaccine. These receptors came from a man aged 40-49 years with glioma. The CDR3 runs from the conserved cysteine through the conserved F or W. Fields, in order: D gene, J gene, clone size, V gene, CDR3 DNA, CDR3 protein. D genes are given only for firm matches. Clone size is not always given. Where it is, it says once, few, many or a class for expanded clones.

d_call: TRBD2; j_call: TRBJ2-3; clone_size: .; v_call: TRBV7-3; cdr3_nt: TGTGCCAGCAGCCCCCGGCGGGAGGCTCCGCAGTATTTT; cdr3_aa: CASSPRREAPQYF
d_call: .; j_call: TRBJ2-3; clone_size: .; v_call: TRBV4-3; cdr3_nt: TGCGCCAGCAGCCAAGGGTGGGGCACAGATACGCAGTATTTT; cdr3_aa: CASSQGWGTDTQYF
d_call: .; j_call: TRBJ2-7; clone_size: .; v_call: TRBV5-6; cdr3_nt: TGTGCCAGCAGCTTGGTGGTCAGGGCGGGTTCCGAGCAGTACTTC; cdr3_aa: CASSLVVRAGSEQYF
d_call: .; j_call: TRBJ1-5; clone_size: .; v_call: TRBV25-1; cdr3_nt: TGTGCCAGCAGTGAAAAGGGTAGCAATCAGCCCCAGCATTTT; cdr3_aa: CASSEKGSNQPQHF
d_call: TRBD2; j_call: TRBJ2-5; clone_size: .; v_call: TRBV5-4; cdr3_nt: TGTGCCAGCAGCCCTTCCCTAGCGGGAGAAGAGACCCAGTACTTC; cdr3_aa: CASSPSLAGEETQYF
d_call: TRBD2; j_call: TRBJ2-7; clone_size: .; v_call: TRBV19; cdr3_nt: TGTGCCAGTAGTATAGGGGGGGGAGCCTACGAGCAGTACTTC; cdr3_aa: CASSIGGGAYEQYF
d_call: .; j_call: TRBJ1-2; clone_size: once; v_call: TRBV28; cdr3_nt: TGTGCCAGCAGTCCAACAGGTAGCTATGGCTACACCTTC; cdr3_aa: CASSPTGSYGYTF
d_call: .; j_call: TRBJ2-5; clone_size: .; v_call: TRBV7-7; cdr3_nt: TGTGCCAGCAGCTTAGGGGCGGGAAAAGGAGAGACCCAGTACTTC; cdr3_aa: CASSLGAGKGETQYF
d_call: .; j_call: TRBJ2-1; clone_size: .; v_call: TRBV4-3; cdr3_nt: TGCGCCAGCAGCCAAGACAGGCGGTCGAGCTCCTACAATGAGCAGTTCTTC; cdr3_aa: CASSQDRRSSSYNEQFF
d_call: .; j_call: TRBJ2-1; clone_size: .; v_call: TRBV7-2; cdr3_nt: TGTGCCAGCAGCTTCCTCCTTAGTGAGCAGTTCTTC; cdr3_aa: CASSFLLSEQFF
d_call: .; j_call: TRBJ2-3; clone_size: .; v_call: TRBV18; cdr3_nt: TGTGCCAGCTCACCACAGACAGGCGGCAGCACAGATACGCAGTATTTT; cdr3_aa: CASSPQTGGSTDTQYF
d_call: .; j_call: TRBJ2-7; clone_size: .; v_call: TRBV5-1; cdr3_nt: TGCGCCAGCAGCTCGAGCTCCTACGAGCAGTACTTC; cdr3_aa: CASSSSSYEQYF
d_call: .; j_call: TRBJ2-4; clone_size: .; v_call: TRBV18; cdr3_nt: TGTGCCAGCTCACCTAGCGGGACAGTAGCCAAAAACATTCAGTACTTC; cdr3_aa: CASSPSGTVAKNIQYF
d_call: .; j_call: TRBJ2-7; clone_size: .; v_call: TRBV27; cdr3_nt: TGTGCCAGCAGTTTCGGGACGGCTAAACCCTACGAGCAGTACTTC; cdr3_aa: CASSFGTAKPYEQYF
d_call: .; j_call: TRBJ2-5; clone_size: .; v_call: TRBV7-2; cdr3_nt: TGTGCCAGCAGCTTACGGTACCAAGAGACCCAGTACTTC; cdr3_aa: CASSLRYQETQYF
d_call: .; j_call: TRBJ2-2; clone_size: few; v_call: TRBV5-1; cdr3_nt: TGCGCCAGCAGCTTGCGTGTCAATGCGGGCGGGGAGCTGTTTTTT; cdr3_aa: CASSLRVNAGGELFF
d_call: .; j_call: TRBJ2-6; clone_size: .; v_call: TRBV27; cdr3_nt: TGTGCCAGCAGTTTCGGGGCTGGGGCCAACGTCCTGACTTTC; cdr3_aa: CASSFGAGANVLTF
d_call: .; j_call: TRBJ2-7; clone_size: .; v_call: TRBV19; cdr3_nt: TGTGCCAGTAGTATCTACATCGGGGACTACGAGCAGTACTTC; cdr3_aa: CASSIYIGDYEQYF
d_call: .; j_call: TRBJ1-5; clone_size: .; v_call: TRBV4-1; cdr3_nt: TGCGCCAGCAGCCAAGATTTCGTAAATCAGCCCCAGCATTTT; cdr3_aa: CASSQDFVNQPQHF
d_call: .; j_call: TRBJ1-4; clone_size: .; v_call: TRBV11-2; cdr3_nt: TGTGCCAGCAGCCTCGTCTATAATGAAAAACTGTTTTTT; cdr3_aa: CASSLVYNEKLFF
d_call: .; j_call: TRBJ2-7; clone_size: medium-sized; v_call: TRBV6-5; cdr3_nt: TGTGCCAGCAGTCCGCCCGCCGTTTCCTACGAGCAGTACTTC; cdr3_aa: CASSPPAVSYEQYF
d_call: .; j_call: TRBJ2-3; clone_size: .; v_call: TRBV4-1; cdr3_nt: TGCGCCAGCAGCCGAGACCGGGATTCTAGCACAGATACGCAGTATTTT; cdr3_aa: CASSRDRDSSTDTQYF
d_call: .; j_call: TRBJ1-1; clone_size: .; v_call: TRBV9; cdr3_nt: TGTGCCAGCAGCCCGATGCGGACGGAACGGAGGAACACTGAAGCTTTCTTT; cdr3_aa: CASSPMRTERRNTEAFF
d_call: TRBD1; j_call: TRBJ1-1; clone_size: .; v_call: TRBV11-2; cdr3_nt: TGTGCCAGCAGCTCGGGACAGGGAGCTTTCTTT; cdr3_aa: CASSSGQGAFF
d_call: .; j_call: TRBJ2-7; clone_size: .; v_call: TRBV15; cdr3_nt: TGTGCCACCAGCAGGTCGTACTACGAGCAGTACTTC; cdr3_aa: CATSRSYYEQYF
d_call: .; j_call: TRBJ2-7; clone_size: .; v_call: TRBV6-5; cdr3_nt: TGTGCCAGCAGTAACAAGGGGAGCTCCTACGAGCAGTACTTC; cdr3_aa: CASSNKGSSYEQYF
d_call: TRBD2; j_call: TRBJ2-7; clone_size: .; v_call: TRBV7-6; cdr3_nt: TGTGCCAGCAGCCCCGGGACTAGCGGGAGGTACGAGCAGTACTTC; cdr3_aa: CASSPGTSGRYEQYF
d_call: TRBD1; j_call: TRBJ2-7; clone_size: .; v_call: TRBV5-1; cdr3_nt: TGCGCCAGCAGTGACAGGGGAACCTACGAGCAGTACTTC; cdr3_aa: CASSDRGTYEQYF
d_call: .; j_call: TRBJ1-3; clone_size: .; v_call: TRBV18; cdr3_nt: TGTGCCAGCTCCCCTAAGACTCGAAACACCATATATTTT; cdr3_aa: CASSPKTRNTIYF
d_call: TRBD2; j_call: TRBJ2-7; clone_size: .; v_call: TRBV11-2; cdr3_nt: TGTGCCAGCAGCTTAAAGCAGCTAGCGGGAAGCGAGCAGTACTTC; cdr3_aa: CASSLKQLAGSEQYF
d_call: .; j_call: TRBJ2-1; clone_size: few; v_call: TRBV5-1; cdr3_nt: TGCGCCAGCAGCCTGGGACTGACCAATGAGCAGTTCTTC; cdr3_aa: CASSLGLTNEQFF
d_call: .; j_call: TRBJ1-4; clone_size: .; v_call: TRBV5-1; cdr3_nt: TGCGCCAGCAGCACGGGGGCTAGTGGACTGTTTTTT; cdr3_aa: CASSTGASGLFF
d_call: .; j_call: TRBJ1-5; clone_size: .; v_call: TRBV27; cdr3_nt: TGTGCCAGCAGCAAGGGCGGGCCCCAGCATTTT; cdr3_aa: CASSKGGPQHF
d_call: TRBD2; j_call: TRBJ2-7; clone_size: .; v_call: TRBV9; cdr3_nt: TGTGCCAGCAGCGTTCGAGGGAGGGGCGGCGAGCAGTACTTC; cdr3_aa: CASSVRGRGGEQYF
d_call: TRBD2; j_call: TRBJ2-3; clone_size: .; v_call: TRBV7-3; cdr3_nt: TGTGCCAGCAGCTTACGCGGGAGGGGAACAGATACGCAGTATTTT; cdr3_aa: CASSLRGRGTDTQYF
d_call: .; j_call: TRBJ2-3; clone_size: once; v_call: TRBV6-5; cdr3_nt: TGTGCCAGCACTAATTTGGACACAGATACGCAGTATTTT; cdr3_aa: CASTNLDTDTQYF
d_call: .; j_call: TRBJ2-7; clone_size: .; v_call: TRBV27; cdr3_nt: TGTGCCAGCAGTTCCTACAGGGGAGGGGACGAGCAGTACTTC; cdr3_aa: CASSSYRGGDEQYF
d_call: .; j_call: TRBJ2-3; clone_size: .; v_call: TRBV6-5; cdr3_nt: TGTGCCAGCAGTTACGGGTTGGGGTACACAGATACGCAGTATTTT; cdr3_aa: CASSYGLGYTDTQYF
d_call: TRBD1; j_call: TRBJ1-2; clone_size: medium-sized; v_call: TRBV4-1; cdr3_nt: TGCGCCAGCAGCCACCCGGGACAGGGAAATGGCTACACCTTC; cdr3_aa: CASSHPGQGNGYTF
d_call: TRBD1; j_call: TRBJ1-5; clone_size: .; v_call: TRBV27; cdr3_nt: TGTGCCAGCAGTTTAATGGCAGGGGGTCAGCCCCAGCATTTT; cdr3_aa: CASSLMAGGQPQHF
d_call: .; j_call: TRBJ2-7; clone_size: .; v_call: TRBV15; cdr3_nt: TGTGCCACCAGAAAAACCCCAGGGGGGGCGCGTTCCTACGAGCAGTACTTC; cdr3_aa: CATRKTPGGARSYEQYF
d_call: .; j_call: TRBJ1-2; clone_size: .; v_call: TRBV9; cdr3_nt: TGTGCCAGCAGCGTAGGGATCAGGACAGTACCTAACTATGGCTACACCTTC; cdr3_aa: CASSVGIRTVPNYGYTF
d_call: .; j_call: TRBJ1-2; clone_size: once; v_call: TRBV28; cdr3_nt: TGTGCCAGCAGTCTGAGACGGGATGGCTACACCTTC; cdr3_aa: CASSLRRDGYTF
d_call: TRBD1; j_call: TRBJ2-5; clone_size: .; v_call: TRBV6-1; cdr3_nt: TGTGCCAGCAGAGCGACAGGGGGCGCCCAGACCCAGTACTTC; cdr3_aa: CASRATGGAQTQYF
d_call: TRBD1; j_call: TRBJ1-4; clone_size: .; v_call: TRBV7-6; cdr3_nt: TGTGCCAGCAGCCCAGACAGGGGCGGGTTGGGAAAACTGTTTTTT; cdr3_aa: CASSPDRGGLGKLFF
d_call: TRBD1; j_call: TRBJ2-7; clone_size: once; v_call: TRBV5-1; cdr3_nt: TGCGCCAGCAGCTCCCGGGACAGGTACGAGCAGTACTTC; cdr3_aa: CASSSRDRYEQYF
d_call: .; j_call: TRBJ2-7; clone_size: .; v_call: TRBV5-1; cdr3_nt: TGCGCCAGCAGCTTGGCTTCCGGGTCCATCTCCTACGAGCAGTACTTC; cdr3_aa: CASSLASGSISYEQYF
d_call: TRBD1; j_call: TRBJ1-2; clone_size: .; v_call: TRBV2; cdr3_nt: TGTGCCAGCAATAGGGACAGGGCTAACTATGGCTACACCTTC; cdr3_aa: CASNRDRANYGYTF
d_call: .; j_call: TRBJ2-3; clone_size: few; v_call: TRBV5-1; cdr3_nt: TGCGCCAGCAGCTCCGGCACAGATACGCAGTATTTT; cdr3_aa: CASSSGTDTQYF
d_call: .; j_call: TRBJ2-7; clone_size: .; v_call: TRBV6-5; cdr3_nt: TGTGCCACCGAAGCCGGGACTTCGGACGAGCAGTACTTC; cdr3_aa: CATEAGTSDEQYF